The text below deals with one T cell receptor (beta chain). The target antigen is unknown. The sample originates from a study of T cell responses to AZD1222 COVID-19 vaccine. Overall study results and limits: With dominance at 160-218 and 743-854, vaccine-associated CD4 TCRs spanned spike.

The CDR3 is made up of 13 amino acids. The J segment lost 2 bases and the V segment lost 6 bases, leaving 2 bases of the junction unmatched. The germline CDR1 and CDR2 sequences are SGDLS and YYNGEE. TCRdb keeps only in-frame clones here, not all; method: immunoSEQ multiplex PCR. The top ten hold approximately 1.5% of the sample, which has some 190,000 clones, less than 95% seen once. Sequenced material: peripheral blood, taken 28 days after the second dose of the MenACWY control vaccine. The V call is TRBV9, the J call TRBJ1-2, with TRBD1 matching 9 bases. The receptor was isolated from an adult who received the MenACWY meningococcal vaccine as a control. The CDR3 DNA sequence: TGTGCCAGCACCACAGGGGGCAACTATGGCTACACCTTC. Its protein is CASTTGGNYGYTF.